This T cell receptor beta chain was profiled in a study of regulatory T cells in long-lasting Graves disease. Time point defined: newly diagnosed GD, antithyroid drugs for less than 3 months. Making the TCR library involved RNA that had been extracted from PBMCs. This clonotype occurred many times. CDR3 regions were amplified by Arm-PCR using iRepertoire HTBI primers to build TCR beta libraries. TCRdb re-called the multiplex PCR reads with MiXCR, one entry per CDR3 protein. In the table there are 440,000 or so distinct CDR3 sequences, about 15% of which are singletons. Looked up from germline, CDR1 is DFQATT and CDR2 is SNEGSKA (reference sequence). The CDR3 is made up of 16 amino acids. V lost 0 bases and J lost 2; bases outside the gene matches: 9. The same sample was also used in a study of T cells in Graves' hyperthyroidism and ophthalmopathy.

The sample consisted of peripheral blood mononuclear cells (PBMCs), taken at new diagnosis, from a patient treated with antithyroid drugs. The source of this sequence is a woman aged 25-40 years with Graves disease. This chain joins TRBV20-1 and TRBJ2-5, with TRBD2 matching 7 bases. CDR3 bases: TGCAGTGCTAGAGAGTCGGCGGGAGAGGGGCAAGAGACCCAGTACTTC. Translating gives CSARESAGEGQETQYF.